This TCR beta chain was captured in a study of T cell repertoires in cytomegalovirus infection. Overall study context: Through public TCR beta signatures, both CMV infection and matching HLA type were indicated. The study, taken as a whole, reports: Clonotype analysis showed dominance of the ex vivo response by HLA-C-restricted CMV-specific TCR beta clonotypes. Based on cumulative public TCR beta family frequency, carriers of CMV plus the relevant HLA were identified.

In TCRdb, the reads were re-called with MiXCR into one record per CDR3 protein. This sample yields under 300,000 distinct CDR3 sequences, of which approximately 13% are seen a single time; 1.5% to 2% belongs to the top ten. This clonotype was seen at least ten times. The target antigen is unknown. CDR3 size: 10 residues. Looked up from germline, CDR1 is DFQATT and CDR2 is SNEGSKA (reference sequence). Trimming took off 3 bases at V and 6 bases at J, with 5 bases between the two ends. Sequenced input: PBMCs. This chain joins TRBV20-1 and TRBJ1-2; D is unresolved. The source is a human donor in good health (CMV status not recorded). Some clones in this sample may be carry-over from other donors' samples. CDR3 DNA sequence: TGCAGTGCTAGCCATCATGGCTACACCTTC. Translation: CSASHHGYTF.